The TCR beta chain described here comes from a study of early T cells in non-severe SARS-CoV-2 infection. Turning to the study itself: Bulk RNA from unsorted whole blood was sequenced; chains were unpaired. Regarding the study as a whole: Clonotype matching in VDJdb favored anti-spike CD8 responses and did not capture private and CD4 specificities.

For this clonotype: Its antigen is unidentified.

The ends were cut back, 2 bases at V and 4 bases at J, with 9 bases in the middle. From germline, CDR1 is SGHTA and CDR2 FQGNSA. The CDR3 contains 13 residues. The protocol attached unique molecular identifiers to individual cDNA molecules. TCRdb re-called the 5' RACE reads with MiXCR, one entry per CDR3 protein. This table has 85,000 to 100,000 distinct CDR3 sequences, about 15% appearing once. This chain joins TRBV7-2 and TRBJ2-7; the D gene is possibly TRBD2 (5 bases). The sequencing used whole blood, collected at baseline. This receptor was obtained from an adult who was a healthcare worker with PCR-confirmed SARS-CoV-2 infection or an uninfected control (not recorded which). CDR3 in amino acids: CASSLRGGYEQYF. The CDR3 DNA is TGTGCCAGCAGCTTACGAGGAGGATACGAGCAGTACTTC.